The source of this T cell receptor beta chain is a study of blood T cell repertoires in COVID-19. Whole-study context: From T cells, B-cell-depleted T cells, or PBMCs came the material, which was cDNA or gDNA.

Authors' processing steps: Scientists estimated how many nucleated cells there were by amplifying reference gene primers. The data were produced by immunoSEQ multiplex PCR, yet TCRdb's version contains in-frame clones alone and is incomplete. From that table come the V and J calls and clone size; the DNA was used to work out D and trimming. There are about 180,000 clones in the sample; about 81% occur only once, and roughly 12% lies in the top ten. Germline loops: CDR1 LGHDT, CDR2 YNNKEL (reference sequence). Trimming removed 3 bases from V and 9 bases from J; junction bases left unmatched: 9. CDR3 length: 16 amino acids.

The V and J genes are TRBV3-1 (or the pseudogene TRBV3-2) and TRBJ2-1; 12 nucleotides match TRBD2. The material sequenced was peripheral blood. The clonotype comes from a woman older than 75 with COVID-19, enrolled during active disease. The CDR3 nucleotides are TGTGCCAGCAGCCATCGGCTAGCGGGAGGGGTTGGTGAGCAGTTCTTC. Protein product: CASSHRLAGGVGEQFF.